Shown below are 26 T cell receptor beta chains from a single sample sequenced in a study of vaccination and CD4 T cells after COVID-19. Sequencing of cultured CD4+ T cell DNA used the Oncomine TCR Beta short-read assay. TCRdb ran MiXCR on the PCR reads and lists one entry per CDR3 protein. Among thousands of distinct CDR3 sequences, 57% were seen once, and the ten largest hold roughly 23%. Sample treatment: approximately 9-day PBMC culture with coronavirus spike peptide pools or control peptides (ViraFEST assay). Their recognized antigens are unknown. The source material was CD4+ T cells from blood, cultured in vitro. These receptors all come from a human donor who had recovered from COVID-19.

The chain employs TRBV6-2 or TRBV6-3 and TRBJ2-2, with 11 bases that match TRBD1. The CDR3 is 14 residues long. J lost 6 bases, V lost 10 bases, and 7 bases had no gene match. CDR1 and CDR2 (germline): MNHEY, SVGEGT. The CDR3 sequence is CATRRTGGSGELFF. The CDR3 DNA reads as TGTGCCACCCGGAGGACAGGGGGCTCCGGGGAGCTGTTTTTT.

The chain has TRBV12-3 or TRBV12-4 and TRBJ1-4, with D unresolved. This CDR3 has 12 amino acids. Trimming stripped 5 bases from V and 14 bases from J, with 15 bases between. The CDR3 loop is CASSPWPSGLFF. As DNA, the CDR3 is TGTGCCAGCAGTCCCTGGCCGTCGGGGCTGTTTTTT.

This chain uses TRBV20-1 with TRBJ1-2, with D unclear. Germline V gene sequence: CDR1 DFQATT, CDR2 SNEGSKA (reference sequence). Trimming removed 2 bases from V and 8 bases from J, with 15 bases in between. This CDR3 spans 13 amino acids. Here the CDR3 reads CSARTGSGRGYTF. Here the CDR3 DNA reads TGCAGTGCTAGAACGGGGTCAGGAAGGGGCTACACCTTC.

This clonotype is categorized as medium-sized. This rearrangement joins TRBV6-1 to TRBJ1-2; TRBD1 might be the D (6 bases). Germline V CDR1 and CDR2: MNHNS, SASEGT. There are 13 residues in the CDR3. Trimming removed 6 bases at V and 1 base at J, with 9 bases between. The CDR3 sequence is CASRRQVNYGYTF. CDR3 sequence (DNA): TGTGCCAGCAGACGACAGGTTAACTATGGCTACACCTTC.

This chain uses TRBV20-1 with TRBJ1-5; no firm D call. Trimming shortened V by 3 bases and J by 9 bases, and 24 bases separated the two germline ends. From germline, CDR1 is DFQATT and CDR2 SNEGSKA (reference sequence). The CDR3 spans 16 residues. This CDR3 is CSASIREDGPELPQHF. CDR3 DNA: TGCAGTGCTAGCATTAGGGAGGACGGCCCTGAGCTGCCCCAGCATTTT.

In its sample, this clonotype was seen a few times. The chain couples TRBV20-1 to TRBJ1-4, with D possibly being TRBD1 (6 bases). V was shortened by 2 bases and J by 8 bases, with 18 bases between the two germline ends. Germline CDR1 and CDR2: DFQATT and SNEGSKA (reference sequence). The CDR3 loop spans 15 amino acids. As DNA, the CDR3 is TGCAGTGCTAGATCGGGGGCCCAGTCTCAGGAAAAACTGTTTTTT. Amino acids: CSARSGAQSQEKLFF.

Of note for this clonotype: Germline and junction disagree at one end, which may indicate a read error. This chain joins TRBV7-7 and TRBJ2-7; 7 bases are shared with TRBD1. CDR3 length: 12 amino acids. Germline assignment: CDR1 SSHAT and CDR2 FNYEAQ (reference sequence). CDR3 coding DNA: TGTGCTAGCAGCACCCCAGGGGGAGAGCAGTACTTC. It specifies CASSTPGGEQYF.

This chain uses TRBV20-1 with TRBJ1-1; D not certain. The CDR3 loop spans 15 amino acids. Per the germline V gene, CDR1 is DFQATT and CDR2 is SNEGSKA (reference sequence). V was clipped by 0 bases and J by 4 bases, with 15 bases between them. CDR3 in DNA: TGCAGTGCTAGAGATCTGGACTCCGGGGTCACTGAAGCTTTCTTT. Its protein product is CSARDLDSGVTEAFF.

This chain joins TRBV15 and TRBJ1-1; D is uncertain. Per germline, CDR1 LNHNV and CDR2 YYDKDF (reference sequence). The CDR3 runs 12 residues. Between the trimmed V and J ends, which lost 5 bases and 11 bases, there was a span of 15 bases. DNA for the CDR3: TGTGCCACCAGCCCCTGGTTGGGAGAGGCTTTCTTT. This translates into CATSPWLGEAFF.

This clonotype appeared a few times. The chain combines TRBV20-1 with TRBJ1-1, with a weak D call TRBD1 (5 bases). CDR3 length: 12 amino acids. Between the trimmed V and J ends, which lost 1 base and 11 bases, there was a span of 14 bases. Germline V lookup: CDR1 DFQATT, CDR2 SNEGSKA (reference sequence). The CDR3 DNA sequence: TGCAGTGCTAGAGTTCGGGGCGTTCGGGCTTTCTTT. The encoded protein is CSARVRGVRAFF.

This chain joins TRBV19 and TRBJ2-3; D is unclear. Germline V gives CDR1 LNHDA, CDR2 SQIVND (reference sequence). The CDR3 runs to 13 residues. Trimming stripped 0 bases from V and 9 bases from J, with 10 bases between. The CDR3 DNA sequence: TGTGCCAGTAGTATAGACCCGGGTGAAACGCAGTATTTT. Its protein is CASSIDPGETQYF.

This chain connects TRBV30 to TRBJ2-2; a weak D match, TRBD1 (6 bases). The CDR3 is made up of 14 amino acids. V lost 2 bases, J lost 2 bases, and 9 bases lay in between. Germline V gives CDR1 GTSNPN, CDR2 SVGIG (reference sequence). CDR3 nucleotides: TGTGCCTGGAGTCCGGGACACAACACCGGGGAGCTGTTTTTT. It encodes CAWSPGHNTGELFF.

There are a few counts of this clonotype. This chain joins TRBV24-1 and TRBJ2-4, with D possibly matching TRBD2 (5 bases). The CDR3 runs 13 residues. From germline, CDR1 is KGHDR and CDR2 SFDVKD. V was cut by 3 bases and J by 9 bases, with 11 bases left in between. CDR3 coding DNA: TGTGCCACCAGTGATGCGGGTCCGGGCATTCAGTACTTC. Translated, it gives CATSDAGPGIQYF.

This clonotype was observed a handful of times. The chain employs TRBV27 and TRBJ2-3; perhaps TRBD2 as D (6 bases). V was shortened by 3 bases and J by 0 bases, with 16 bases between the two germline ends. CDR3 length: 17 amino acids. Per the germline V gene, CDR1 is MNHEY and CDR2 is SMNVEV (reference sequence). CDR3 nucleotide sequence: TGTGCCAGCAGTTTTCGCGGGGCAGGATCTAGCACAGATACGCAGTATTTT. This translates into CASSFRGAGSSTDTQYF.

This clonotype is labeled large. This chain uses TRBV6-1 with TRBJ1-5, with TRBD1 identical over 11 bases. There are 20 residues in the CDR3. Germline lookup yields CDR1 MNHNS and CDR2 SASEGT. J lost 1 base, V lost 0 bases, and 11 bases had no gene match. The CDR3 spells CASSEAVYGTGGRSNQPQHF. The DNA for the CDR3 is TGTGCCAGCAGTGAAGCGGTATATGGGACAGGGGGTAGAAGCAATCAGCCCCAGCATTTT.

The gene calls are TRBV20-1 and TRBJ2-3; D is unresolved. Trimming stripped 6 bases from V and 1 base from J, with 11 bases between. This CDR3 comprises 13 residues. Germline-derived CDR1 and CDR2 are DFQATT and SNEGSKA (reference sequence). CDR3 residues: CSAIRAGTDTQYF. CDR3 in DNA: TGCAGTGCGATCCGGGCCGGCACAGATACGCAGTATTTT.

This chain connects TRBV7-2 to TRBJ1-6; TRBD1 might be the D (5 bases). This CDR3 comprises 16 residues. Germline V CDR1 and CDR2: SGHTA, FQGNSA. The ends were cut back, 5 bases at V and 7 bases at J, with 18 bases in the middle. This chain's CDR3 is CASSPPGWAGNSPLHF. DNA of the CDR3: TGTGCCAGCAGCCCGCCCGGTTGGGCAGGGAATTCACCCCTCCACTTT.

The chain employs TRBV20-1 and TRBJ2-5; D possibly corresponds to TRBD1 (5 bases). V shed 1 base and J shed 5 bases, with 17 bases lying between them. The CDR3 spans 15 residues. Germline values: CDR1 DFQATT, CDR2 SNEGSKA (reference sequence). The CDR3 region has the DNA TGCAGTGCTAGAGCGTTAGTAGGGGCACTTGAGACCCAGTACTTC. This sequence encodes CSARALVGALETQYF.

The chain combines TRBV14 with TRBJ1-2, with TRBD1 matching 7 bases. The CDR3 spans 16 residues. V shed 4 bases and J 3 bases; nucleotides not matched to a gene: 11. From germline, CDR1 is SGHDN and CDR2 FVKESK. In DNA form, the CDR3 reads TGTGCCAGCAGCCTGACCGTCGACAGGGCTGACTATGGCTACACCTTC. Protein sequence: CASSLTVDRADYGYTF.

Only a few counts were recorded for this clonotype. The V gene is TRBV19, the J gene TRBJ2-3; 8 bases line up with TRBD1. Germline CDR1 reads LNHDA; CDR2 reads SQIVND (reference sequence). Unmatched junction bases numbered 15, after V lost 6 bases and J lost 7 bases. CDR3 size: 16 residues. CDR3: CASSSGGTGFPYTQYF. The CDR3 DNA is TGTGCCAGTAGCTCAGGGGGGACAGGTTTTCCTTATACGCAGTATTTT.

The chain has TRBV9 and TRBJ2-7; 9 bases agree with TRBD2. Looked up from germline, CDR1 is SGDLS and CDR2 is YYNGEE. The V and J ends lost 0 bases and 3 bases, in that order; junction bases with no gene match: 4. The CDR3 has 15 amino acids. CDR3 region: CASSVGSGGYYEQYF. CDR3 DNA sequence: TGTGCCAGCAGCGTAGGTAGCGGGGGTTACTACGAGCAGTACTTC.

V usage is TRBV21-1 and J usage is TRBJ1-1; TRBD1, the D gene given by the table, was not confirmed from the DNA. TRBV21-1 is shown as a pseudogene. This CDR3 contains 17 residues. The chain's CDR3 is CASSKARAGQHDTEAFF. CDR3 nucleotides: TGTGCCAGCAGCAAAGCGAGGGCGGGACAGCATGACACTGAAGCTTTCTTT.

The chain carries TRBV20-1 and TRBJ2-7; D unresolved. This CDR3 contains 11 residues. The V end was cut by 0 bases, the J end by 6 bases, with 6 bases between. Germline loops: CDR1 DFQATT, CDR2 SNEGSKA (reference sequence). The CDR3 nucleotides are TGCAGTGCTAGAGAGGGTTCCGAGCAGTACTTC. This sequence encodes CSAREGSEQYF.

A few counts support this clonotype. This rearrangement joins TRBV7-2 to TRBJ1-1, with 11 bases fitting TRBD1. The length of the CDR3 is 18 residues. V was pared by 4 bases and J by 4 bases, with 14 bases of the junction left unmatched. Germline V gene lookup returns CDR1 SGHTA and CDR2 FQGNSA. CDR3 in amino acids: CASSSDRGRGSSFTEAFF. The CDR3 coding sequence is TGTGCCAGCAGCTCGGACAGGGGGCGAGGTTCGAGTTTCACTGAAGCTTTCTTT.

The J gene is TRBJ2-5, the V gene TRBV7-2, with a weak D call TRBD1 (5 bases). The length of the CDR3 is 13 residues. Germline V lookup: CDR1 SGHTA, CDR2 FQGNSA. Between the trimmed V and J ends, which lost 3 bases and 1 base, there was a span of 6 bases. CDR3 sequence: CASSFTGQETQYF. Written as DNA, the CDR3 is TGTGCCAGCAGCTTTACAGGCCAAGAGACCCAGTACTTC.

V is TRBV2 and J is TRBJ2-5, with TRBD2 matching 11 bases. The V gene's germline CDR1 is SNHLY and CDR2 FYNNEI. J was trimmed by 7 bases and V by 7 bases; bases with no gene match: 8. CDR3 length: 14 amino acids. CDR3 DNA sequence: TGTGCCAGCATTGTCGGGACTAGCGGTGGGACCCAGTACTTC. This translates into CASIVGTSGGTQYF.